Listed below are T cell receptor beta chains from one sample, sequenced in a study of Ad26.COV2.S vaccination and SARS-CoV-2 variants. Data came from immunoSEQ multiplex PCR; TCRdb stores just in-frame clones and leaves some out. This sample has roughly 350,000 clones; around nine tenths occur once, and the top ten carry approximately 5%. The sequencing used peripheral blood, collected in a trial of Ad26.COV2.S vaccine versus placebo. The source of these receptors is a person aged 18-60 years who received the Ad26.COV2.S COVID-19 vaccine or a placebo. Both conserved end residues are part of each CDR3. D genes are given only for firm matches. A clone size is listed for some rows: how often the clone was seen (once, few, many), or a class if it is expanded.

TRBV19	NA	TRBJ1-5	NA	TGTGCCAGTAGTATTACCCAGGGAGGGGATCAGCCCCAGCATTTT	CASSITQGGDQPQHF
TRBV19	NA	TRBJ1-5	TRBD1	TGTGCCTCCGACTCAGGGGGCTGGGGGTATAGCAATCAGCCCCAGCATTTT	CASDSGGWGYSNQPQHF
TRBV28	NA	TRBJ2-5	TRBD1	TGTGCCAGCAGTTTTCGGGACAGGGGGCGCTTACAGACCCAGTACTTC	CASSFRDRGRLQTQYF
TRBV5-5	NA	TRBJ1-3	NA	TGTGCCAGCAGCTTGGGCTCTGGAAACACCATATATTTT	CASSLGSGNTIYF
TRBV28	NA	TRBJ2-1	NA	TGTGCCAGCAGTTCCCCGACAGAGTTTTTTCGGCAGTTCTTC	CASSSPTEFFRQFF
TRBV10-3	NA	TRBJ2-5	TRBD1	TGTGCCACGACCGAACGGGACAGCCCTTCGGGGACCCAGTACTTC	CATTERDSPSGTQYF
TRBV19	NA	TRBJ1-2	NA	TGTGCCAGTAGTAACCAGGGGTTCGCTAGCAGAATTAATGGCTACACCTTC	CASSNQGFASRINGYTF
TRBV5-6	NA	TRBJ1-1	NA	TGTGCCAGCAGCTTGGGGGCGAACACTGAAGCTTTCTTT	CASSLGANTEAFF
TRBV6-2/TRBV6-3	NA	TRBJ2-3	NA	TGTGCCAGCAGTTACCGGCCTCCCGCAGATACGCAGTATTTT	CASSYRPPADTQYF
TRBV20-1	NA	TRBJ2-7	NA	TGCAGTGCTCTAGACTCCTACGAGCAGTACTTC	CSALDSYEQYF
TRBV6-6	few	TRBJ2-7	NA	TGTGCCAGCAGCCCTTCAGGCAGGAGCGCATACGAGCAGTACTTC	CASSPSGRSAYEQYF
TRBV11-2	few	TRBJ2-1	TRBD1	TGTGCCAGCAGCTTAGCAGGGGTCAGGGGGAAGTTCTTC	CASSLAGVRGKFF
TRBV7-3	NA	TRBJ2-1	NA	TGTGCCAGCAGCTTTGGAGGGAACAATGAGCAGTTCTTC	CASSFGGNNEQFF
TRBV4-3	NA	TRBJ2-7	TRBD1	TGCGCCAGCAGCCAAGCGACAGGGTATTCCGCCGAGCAGTACTTC	CASSQATGYSAEQYF
TRBV13	NA	TRBJ2-7	NA	TGTGCCAGCAGCTGGGGACGACGGAACGAGCAGTACTTC	CASSWGRRNEQYF
TRBV4-2	NA	TRBJ1-1	NA	TGTGCCAGCAGCCAAGGAGGCCCTAGGGACACTGAAGCTTTCTTT	CASSQGGPRDTEAFF
TRBV6-5	few	TRBJ1-2	TRBD1	TGTGCCAGCATTTCCTTGACAGGGAGCGACTATGGCTACACCTTC	CASISLTGSDYGYTF
TRBV5-5	NA	TRBJ1-1	NA	TGTGCCAGCAGCTTGGCGCCAGCAAACACTGAAGCTTTCTTT	CASSLAPANTEAFF
TRBV10-3	once	TRBJ2-7	NA	TGTGCCATCAGTTCCAGCTACGAGCAGTACTTC	CAISSSYEQYF
TRBV3-1/TRBV3-2	few	TRBJ1-5	NA	TGTGCCAGCAGCCAAATGCGGGAGAATCAGCCCCAGCATTTT	CASSQMRENQPQHF
TRBV12-3/TRBV12-4	once	TRBJ1-1	NA	TGTGCCAGCAGATCCGGGGCTGAAGCTTTCTTT	CASRSGAEAFF
TRBV27	NA	TRBJ1-2	TRBD1	TGTGCCAGCAGTTTCCTTGACAGGGTGGGCTACACCTTC	CASSFLDRVGYTF
TRBV5-4	NA	TRBJ2-1	NA	TGTGCCAGCAGCTTGAAAAGGGGTTCCTACAATGAGCAGTTCTTC	CASSLKRGSYNEQFF
TRBV19	NA	TRBJ1-5	TRBD1	TGTGCCAGTAGTAAGACAGGGGGCAATCAGCCCCAGCATTTT	CASSKTGGNQPQHF
TRBV19	NA	TRBJ1-2	NA	TGTGCCAGTAGTAGGGAATACTATGGCTACACCTTC	CASSREYYGYTF
TRBV11-2	NA	TRBJ2-5	TRBD1	TGTGCCAGCAGCTTAGGGACAGGGGTCGAAGAGACCCAGTACTTC	CASSLGTGVEETQYF
TRBV5-1	NA	TRBJ2-1	TRBD2	TGCGCCAGCAGCTTGGAAGCGGGAGGTTTTAATGAGCAGTTCTTC	CASSLEAGGFNEQFF
TRBV7-8	few	TRBJ1-5	NA	TGTGCCAGCAGCTTATGGGATAGCAATCAGCCCCAGCATTTT	CASSLWDSNQPQHF
TRBV27	NA	TRBJ2-2	NA	TGTGCCAGCAGTTTTAAAGGATACACCGGGGAGCTGTTTTTT	CASSFKGYTGELFF
TRBV9	NA	TRBJ2-7	NA	TGTGCCAGCAGCCCGGGGACGGAAGCCTACGAGCAGTACTTC	CASSPGTEAYEQYF
TRBV11-3	NA	TRBJ2-1	TRBD1	TGTGCCAGCAGCCAGGGGGCCTACAATGAGCAGTTCTTC	CASSQGAYNEQFF
TRBV11-3	NA	TRBJ2-5	NA	TGTGCCAGCAGCTTAACAATGTACGAGACCCAGTACTTC	CASSLTMYETQYF
TRBV15	few	TRBJ1-6	NA	TGTGCCACCAGCAGAGATTGGACGAATTCACCCCTCCACTTT	CATSRDWTNSPLHF
TRBV7-2	NA	TRBJ1-2	NA	TGTGCCAGCAGTTCCCAGAGGACCTATGGCTACACCTTC	CASSSQRTYGYTF
TRBV5-1	NA	TRBJ2-5	NA	TGCGCCAGCAGAATTGGGGGGGCGCAGGTAGAGACCCAGTACTTC	CASRIGGAQVETQYF
TRBV5-8	NA	TRBJ2-5	TRBD1	TGTGCCAGCAGCTTGACAGGGGGCGCAGAGAGAGAGACCCAGTACTTC	CASSLTGGAERETQYF
TRBV6-2/TRBV6-3	NA	TRBJ2-7	NA	TGTGCCAGCAGTACCGCAACCTACGAGCAGTACTTC	CASSTATYEQYF
TRBV28	NA	TRBJ2-5	TRBD2	TGTGCCAGCAGTTTAGAGACTAGCGGCCAAGAGACCCAGTACTTC	CASSLETSGQETQYF
TRBV4-1	NA	TRBJ1-1	NA	TGCGCCAGCAGCCAACGACAGTTTCTGAACACTGAAGCTTTCTTT	CASSQRQFLNTEAFF
TRBV7-9	NA	TRBJ2-7	TRBD1	TGTGCCAGCAGCCCAGACAGGGGTATTACCTACGAGCAGTACTTC	CASSPDRGITYEQYF
TRBV6-5	NA	TRBJ2-5	TRBD2	TGTGCCAGCAGTTACAGTAAAGCGGGGGGCCAAAAGACCCAGTACTTC	CASSYSKAGGQKTQYF
TRBV5-1	NA	TRBJ2-3	NA	TGCGCCAGCAGCTTGGCAGTAGGTGACACAGATACGCAGTATTTT	CASSLAVGDTDTQYF
TRBV12-3/TRBV12-4	NA	TRBJ2-7	NA	TGTGCCAGCAGTTTTTCGGGTTACGAGCAGTACTTC	CASSFSGYEQYF